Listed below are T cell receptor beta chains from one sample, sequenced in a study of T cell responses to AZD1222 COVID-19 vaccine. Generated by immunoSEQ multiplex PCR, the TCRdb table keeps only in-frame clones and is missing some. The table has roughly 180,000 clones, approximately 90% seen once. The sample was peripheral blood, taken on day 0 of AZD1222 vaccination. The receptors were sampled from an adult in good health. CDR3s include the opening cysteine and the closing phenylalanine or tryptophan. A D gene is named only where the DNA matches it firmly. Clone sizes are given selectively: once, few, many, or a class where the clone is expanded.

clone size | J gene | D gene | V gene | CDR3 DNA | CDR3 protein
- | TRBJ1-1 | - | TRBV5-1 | TGCGCCAGCAGCTTGCTCGTAATGAACACTGAAGCTTTCTTT | CASSLLVMNTEAFF
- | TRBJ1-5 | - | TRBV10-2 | TGCGCCAGCAGCGAACCCCTTCAGCCCCAGCATTTT | CASSEPLQPQHF
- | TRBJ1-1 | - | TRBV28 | TGTGCCAGCAGTGTTCGACGGGATGAAGCTTTCTTT | CASSVRRDEAFF
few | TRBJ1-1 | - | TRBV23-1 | TGCGCCAGCAGTCACCCATCCGACAGGAACACTGAAGCTTTCTTT | CASSHPSDRNTEAFF
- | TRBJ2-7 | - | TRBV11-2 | TGTGCCAGCAGCTTAGAGGCCCTATCCCCCTACGAGCAGTACTTC | CASSLEALSPYEQYF
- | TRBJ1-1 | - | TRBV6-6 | TGTGCCAGCAGTTACTCTGGATCTGAAGCTTTCTTT | CASSYSGSEAFF
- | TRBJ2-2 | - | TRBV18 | TGTGCCAGCTCACCGGGCCAGACCGGGGAGCTGTTTTTT | CASSPGQTGELFF
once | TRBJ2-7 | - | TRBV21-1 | TGTGCCAGCAGAGGGGGGACTAGCGGGAGATCGTACGAGCAGTACTTC | CASRGGTSGRSYEQYF
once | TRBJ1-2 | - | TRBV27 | TGTGCCAGCAGTTTATCAGGCGGGGGAGGCTACACCTTC | CASSLSGGGGYTF
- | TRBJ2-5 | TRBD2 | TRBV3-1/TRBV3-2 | TGTGCCAGCAGCCATGGTCTAGCGGTAGAGACCCAGTACTTC | CASSHGLAVETQYF
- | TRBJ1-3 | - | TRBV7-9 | TGTGCCAGCAGCCCACGTGAGACCGGCGGAAACACCATATATTTT | CASSPRETGGNTIYF
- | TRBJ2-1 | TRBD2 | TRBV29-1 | TGCAGCGTTGAATTCTTAGCGGGAGTCTACAATGAGCAGTTCTTC | CSVEFLAGVYNEQFF
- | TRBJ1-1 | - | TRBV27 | TGTGCCAGCAGTTTCTCACCACCCAGGGGCGGTGACACTGAAGCTTTCTTT | CASSFSPPRGGDTEAFF
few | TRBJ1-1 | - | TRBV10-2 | TGCGCCAGCAGTGAGTCCCTCGGGACTGAAGCTTTCTTT | CASSESLGTEAFF
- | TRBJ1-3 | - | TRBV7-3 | TGTGCCAGCAGCTTAACTTTGCAGGACACCATATATTTT | CASSLTLQDTIYF
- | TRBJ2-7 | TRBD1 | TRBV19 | TGTGCCAGTAGACCCGGGACAGGGAGCCACGAGCAGTACTTC | CASRPGTGSHEQYF
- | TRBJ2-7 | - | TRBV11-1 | TGTGCCAGCAGCCCTCAAACCCTGACCTACGAGCAGTACTTC | CASSPQTLTYEQYF
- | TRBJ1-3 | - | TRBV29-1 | TGCAGCGTTGCCAAGGGAGGATCTGGAAACACCACATATTTT | CSVAKGGSGNTTYF
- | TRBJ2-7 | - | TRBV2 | TGTGCCAGCAGGGGGGCCACCGCGCCCTACGAGCAGTACTTC | CASRGATAPYEQYF
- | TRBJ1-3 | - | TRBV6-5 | TGTGCCAGCAGCCCCGGGGGGGGCCTGGCAAACACCATATATTTT | CASSPGGGLANTIYF
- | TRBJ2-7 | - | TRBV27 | TGTGCCAGCAGTTTAGCGGGATTAGGCGAGCAGTACTTC | CASSLAGLGEQYF
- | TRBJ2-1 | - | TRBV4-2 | TGTGCCAGCGCCCGCCGACTAGAAGGTGAGCAGTTCTTC | CASARRLEGEQFF
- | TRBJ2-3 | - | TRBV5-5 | TGTGCCAGCAGCTTCTGGCGGGGTTTCAGAGATACGCAGTATTTT | CASSFWRGFRDTQYF
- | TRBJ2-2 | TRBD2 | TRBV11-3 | TGTGCCAGCAGCTCCCCTAGCGGGAGAAACACCGGGGAGCTGTTTTTT | CASSSPSGRNTGELFF
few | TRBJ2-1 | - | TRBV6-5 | TGTGCCAGCAGTTTGATAGGCTCCTACAATGAGCAGTTCTTC | CASSLIGSYNEQFF
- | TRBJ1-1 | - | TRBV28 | TGTGCCAGCGTAATGGGACCCGGGAACACTGAAGCTTTCTTT | CASVMGPGNTEAFF
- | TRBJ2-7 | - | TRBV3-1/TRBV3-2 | TGTGCCAGCAGCCATTTCAGGCAGAGCTCCTACGAGCAGTACTTC | CASSHFRQSSYEQYF
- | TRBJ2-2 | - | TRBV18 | TGTGCCAGCTCACTGGACCTCACCGGGGAGCTGTTTTTT | CASSLDLTGELFF
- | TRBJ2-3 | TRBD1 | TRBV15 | TGTGCCACCAGCAGAGCTACAGGGGAAACAGATACGCAGTATTTT | CATSRATGETDTQYF
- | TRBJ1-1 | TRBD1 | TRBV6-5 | TGTGCCAGCAGTTCCTCGACAGGGGGCGCACGGACTGAAGCTTTCTTT | CASSSSTGGARTEAFF
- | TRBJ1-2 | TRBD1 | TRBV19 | TGTGCCAGTAGTATAGACCCGACAGGGAACTATGGCTACACCTTC | CASSIDPTGNYGYTF
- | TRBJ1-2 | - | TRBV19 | TGTGCCAGTAGTATAGGCGCAGGGGCATTGTTAAACTATGGCTACACCTTC | CASSIGAGALLNYGYTF
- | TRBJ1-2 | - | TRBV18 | TGTGCCAGCTCACCACGGTCCGGGGGCGATAACTATGGCTACACCTTC | CASSPRSGGDNYGYTF
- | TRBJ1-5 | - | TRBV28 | TGTGCCAGCAGTCTGAGGGTTAGCAATCAGCCCCAGCATTTT | CASSLRVSNQPQHF